This T cell receptor (beta chain) was found in a study of blood T cell repertoires in COVID-19. Looking at the study overall: The United States, Italy and Spain provided the acute and convalescent COVID-19 samples.

CDR1 is SNHLY, CDR2 FYNNEI, per germline. The CDR3 contains 14 residues. J lost 5 bases, V lost 10 bases, and 10 bases had no gene match. In the original analysis: Amplification from reference gene primers served as the basis for estimated nucleated cell counts. TCRdb's copy holds only in-frame clones and misses some; the assay was immunoSEQ multiplex PCR. Clone size and V and J calls were adopted from that table, with D and trimming inferred from the DNA. Of about 58,000 clones in the sample, roughly four fifths are singletons; the top ten hold 25% to 35%. V and J are TRBV2 and TRBJ2-2, with 7 nucleotides matching TRBD1. This TCR was recovered from a man in his 60s with COVID-19, enrolled during active disease. Material: peripheral blood. In DNA form, the CDR3 reads TGTGCCATCCGAGGACAGGCGGAAACCGGGGAGCTGTTTTTT. Translating it yields CAIRGQAETGELFF.